This T cell receptor (beta chain) originates from a study of post-analysis software for immune sequencing data. Study overall: As for disease course, relapsing-remitting, secondary progressive and progressive-relapsing multiple sclerosis were all included.

As for this clonotype: The antigen is unknown.

Broader study findings: A handful of TRBV segments appeared more often in patients than in controls, and TRBV5-6, TRBV5-1 and TRBV20-1 were among these. Strong same-batch co-clustering of samples appeared with F measure clustering.

The germline V gene encodes CDR1 MNHNS and CDR2 SASEGT. The CDR3 is 16 residues long. The junction had 10 bases not matched to a gene; V was cut back by 3 bases and J by 8 bases. The TCR beta cDNA libraries carried unique molecular identifiers. TCRdb re-analysed the PCR reads in MiXCR, keeping a single row per CDR3 protein. The data hold about 820,000 distinct CDR3 sequences, with approximately 53% observed a single time. The J gene is TRBJ2-1, the V gene TRBV6-1, with 10 positions matching TRBD2. Sequenced sample: blood. The TCR comes from a girl under 18 with multiple sclerosis. The CDR3 sequence: CASSDLSGRGSDEQFF. Here the CDR3 DNA reads TGTGCCAGCAGTGATCTGAGCGGGAGGGGCTCCGATGAGCAGTTCTTC.